There are many counts of the clone carrying this T cell receptor beta chain. This sample was taken from a study of T cells in Graves' hyperthyroidism and ophthalmopathy. TCR beta CDR3 region amplification was performed from RNA transcripts. First-round RT-PCR targeting the TCR CDR3 was performed with the HTBI primer set. TCRdb called the multiplex PCR reads again in MiXCR, with one record for every CDR3 protein. The sample carries about 280,000 distinct CDR3 sequences, under 30% recorded once. The authors took PBMCs from 9.5 to 10 ml fresh peripheral blood. CDR1 and CDR2 from the germline V gene are KGHSH and LQKENI. The V end lost 3 bases, the J end lost 6 bases, and 15 bases lay between the germline ends. This CDR3 is built from 15 residues.

The receptor comes from a man in his forties with Graves' hyperthyroidism that later progressed to Graves' ophthalmopathy. Specimen: blood. The chain is built from TRBV18 and TRBJ1-5; D remains ambiguous. The CDR3 spells CASSPAPGNAQPQHF. CDR3 DNA: TGTGCCAGCTCACCCGCTCCCGGGAACGCTCAGCCCCAGCATTTT.